This T cell receptor beta chain was found in a study of control samples from healthy donors and cancer patients. CDR3 length: 15 amino acids. Trimming shortened V by 1 base and J by 2 bases, and 11 bases separated the two germline ends. Germline V CDR1 and CDR2: MGHDK, SYGVNS. Clones were sequenced by immunoSEQ multiplex PCR, and TCRdb holds only the in-frame ones, with some missing. In the table there are 200,000 or so clones, 85% to 95% of which are singletons. The sample consisted of blood. This sequence originates from a man aged 45-65 years in good health. This chain uses TRBV25-1 with TRBJ2-5, with D hard to call. This CDR3 reads CASSEFSNIQETQYF. Here the CDR3 DNA reads TGTGCCAGCAGTGAATTTTCAAATATTCAAGAGACCCAGTACTTC.